The next 10 T cell receptor beta chains were all read from a single sample in a study of beta chain features in type 1 diabetes. Study results and limitations: All four CD4+ subsets from Type 1 diabetes patients carried moderately but significantly shorter TCRB CDR3s.

Investigators reverse transcribed all isolated RNA, so they sequenced expressed TCRB transcripts. This table comes from immunoSEQ multiplex PCR, and its TCRdb copy is limited to in-frame clones, with some not included. The sample has around 100,000 clones, 25% to 35% seen once; the top ten hold roughly 0.5%. Their target antigens are unknown. Sequencing was done on a sample of central memory CD4+ T cells from blood. The receptor set was obtained from a woman younger than 30 with type 1 diabetes.

This clone was seen only once. J is TRBJ1-1 and V is TRBV27; 7 positions agree with TRBD1. The CDR3 covers 14 residues. J gave up 4 bases and V 5 bases, and 7 bases lay outside the gene matches. Per germline, CDR1 MNHEY and CDR2 SMNVEV (reference sequence). CDR3 residues: CASSPDRATTEAFF. CDR3 sequence (DNA): TGTGCCAGCAGTCCCGACAGGGCAACCACTGAAGCTTTCTTT.

In nucleotides, the CDR3 is TGTGCCTGGAGGACCCCACAGACTATGAACACTGAAGCTTTCTTT. Translation gives CAWRTPQTMNTEAFF. This chain links TRBV30 with TRBJ1-1; D gene unclear. Germline V gene lookup returns CDR1 GTSNPN and CDR2 SVGIG (reference sequence). V was shortened by 3 bases and J by 0 bases, with 14 bases between the two germline ends. This CDR3 has 15 residues.

The V and J genes are TRBV19 and TRBJ1-5; TRBD1 might be the D (5 bases). Trimming pared 8 bases from V and 14 bases from J, leaving 22 bases between. Germline CDR1 is LNHDA and CDR2 is SQIVND (reference sequence). The CDR3 spans 13 residues. The CDR3 protein is CASGAREGLKKHF. CDR3 nucleotides: TGTGCCAGTGGAGCCAGGGAGGGACTAAAGAAGCATTTT. The whole variable domain, remainder taken from reference TRBV19 and TRBJ1-5, is DGGITQSPKYLFRKEGQNVTLSCEQNLNHDAMYWYRQDPGQGLRLIYYSQIVNDFQKGDIAEGYSVSREKKESFPLTVTSAQKNPTAFYLCASGAREGLKKHFGDGTRLSIL.

This clone was seen more than once but under ten times. V is TRBV28 and J is TRBJ2-7, with a possible D match to TRBD2 (7 bases). Between the trimmed V and J ends, which lost 4 bases and 2 bases, there was a span of 15 bases. The CDR3 runs to 15 residues. Per the germline V gene, CDR1 is MDHEN and CDR2 is SYDVKM. The CDR3 spells CASSSEGGRTYEQYF. Written as DNA, the CDR3 is TGTGCCAGCAGTTCAGAGGGGGGGAGGACCTACGAGCAGTACTTC.

This clone has just a few counts. The chain recombines TRBV27 with TRBJ2-5, with D possibly matching TRBD1 (5 bases). Germline values: CDR1 MNHEY, CDR2 SMNVEV (reference sequence). The length of the CDR3 is 14 residues. V shed 3 bases and J shed 2 bases, with 10 bases lying between them. The CDR3 region has the DNA TGTGCCAGCAGTTTGGGCAGGGCTCAAGAGACCCAGTACTTC. Residues: CASSLGRAQETQYF.

This clone was detected only a few times. V usage is TRBV25-1 and J usage is TRBJ1-4, with a weak D call TRBD1 (6 bases). The CDR3 totals 15 residues. Germline lookup yields CDR1 MGHDK and CDR2 SYGVNS. Trimming cost V 3 bases and J 5 bases, with 13 bases left between them. The DNA of the CDR3 is TGTGCCAGCAGTGATCCCGGACAGAAAAATGAAAAACTGTTTTTT. It encodes CASSDPGQKNEKLFF.

The chain recombines TRBV28 with TRBJ1-1, with D uncertain. V lost 7 bases to trimming and J lost 1 base, with 13 bases between them. Germline-derived CDR1 and CDR2 are MDHEN and SYDVKM. There are 14 residues in the CDR3. The CDR3 nucleotides read TGTGCCAGCATGGAGGGCCTCGGGAACACTGAAGCTTTCTTT. Translated: CASMEGLGNTEAFF.

The chain joins TRBV9 to TRBJ2-1; 7 bases line up with TRBD2. The J segment lost 9 bases and the V segment lost 4 bases, leaving 13 bases of the junction unmatched. The germline V gene has CDR1 SGDLS and CDR2 YYNGEE. CDR3 size: 15 residues. CDR3 sequence: CASSSSGLVVGEQFF. Here the CDR3 DNA reads TGTGCCAGCAGCAGCTCCGGACTAGTAGTCGGTGAGCAGTTCTTC.

This clone showed up just a few times. V gene TRBV28 combines with J gene TRBJ2-2; 11 bases align to TRBD2. The CDR3 loop spans 18 amino acids. With 5 bases clipped from V and 8 bases from J, the junction kept 16 bases outside the gene matches. CDR1 and CDR2 from the germline V gene are MDHEN and SYDVKM. CDR3 DNA sequence: TGTGCCAGCAGTCCCCCGTTTGGTAGCGGGAGGGCCCCGGGGGAGCTGTTTTTT. Its translation is CASSPPFGSGRAPGELFF.

This clone was observed a handful of times. The chain recombines TRBV9 with TRBJ2-2, with a possible D match to TRBD2 (5 bases). There are 16 residues in the CDR3. CDR1 and CDR2 from the germline V gene are SGDLS and YYNGEE. V was cut by 0 bases and J by 5 bases, with 14 bases left in between. Here the CDR3 reads CASSVDPGGLTGELFF. DNA of the CDR3: TGTGCCAGCAGCGTAGATCCAGGAGGTCTAACCGGGGAGCTGTTTTTT.